This T cell receptor beta chain comes out of a study of regulatory T cells in long-lasting Graves disease. The ends were cut back, 4 bases at V and 7 bases at J, with 8 bases in the middle. CDR1 and CDR2 from the germline V gene are SGHAT and FQNNGV. The CDR3 runs 13 residues. Building the TCR beta libraries relied on iRepertoire HTBI primers, and CDR3 regions underwent Arm-PCR. TCRdb redid the calling of the multiplex PCR reads with MiXCR, one entry per CDR3 protein. The sample holds roughly 350,000 distinct CDR3 sequences, around 15% seen once. Specified time point: newly diagnosed GD, antithyroid drugs for less than 3 months. The TCR library was made from RNA that had been extracted from PBMCs in TRIzol. Clinicians diagnosed Graves' disease using American Thyroid Association guidelines. This clonotype appeared many times. These data also featured in a second study, about T cells in Graves' hyperthyroidism and ophthalmopathy.

The V and J genes are TRBV11-2 and TRBJ1-6, with unresolved D. The source is a woman in her late teens or twenties with Graves disease. Specimen: peripheral blood mononuclear cells (PBMCs), collected at new diagnosis, from a patient treated with antithyroid drugs. CDR3 region: CASSSSKNSPLHF. The CDR3 DNA is TGTGCCAGCAGCTCTTCCAAAAATTCACCCCTCCACTTT. The full variable domain, in which reference TRBV11-2 and TRBJ1-6 provide the parts outside the CDR3, is EAGVAQSPRYKIIEKRQSVAFWCNPISGHATLYWYQQILGQGPKLLIQFQNNGVVDDSQLPKDRFSAERLKGVDSTLKIQPAKLEDSAVYLCASSSSKNSPLHFGNGTRLTVT.